This TCR beta chain came from a study of cytomegalovirus exposure and HLA in healthy donors. Study summary: Per a later analysis, the roughly 640 first-cohort and approximately 120 validation repertoires shared one platform. Study-wide findings and caveats: Rarity marked most TCR sequences, yet some public TCRs occurred in many donors.

The CDR3 length is 16 residues. Germline loops: CDR1 LNHDA, CDR2 SQIVND (reference sequence). With V trimmed by 5 bases and J by 3 bases, 12 bases remained unmatched. Comment on this clone: Its antigen is as yet unknown.

Here immunoSEQ multiplex PCR was the method, and the copy in TCRdb shows in-frame clones only, minus some. Of around 52,000 clones listed, 88% are singletons. Sequencing was performed on PBMCs. This clonotype was sampled from a woman in her 30s in good health and CMV-seronegative. This sequence joins TRBV19 and TRBJ1-1; 7 bases are a match to TRBD1. CDR3 bases: TGTGCCAGTAGTGGGAAAGGGGGCGCCAAGTACACTGAAGCTTTCTTT. Translation gives CASSGKGGAKYTEAFF.